Listed here is a single T cell receptor (beta chain). Its ends do not fully match the called genes, so a read error is possible. RNA was extracted with the RNeasy kit, and a quantity of about 0.45 to 1 ug was reverse transcribed using random hexamers. An immunoSEQ multiplex PCR amplified TCR beta CDR3 over 54 Vbeta and 13 Jbeta. TCRdb redid the calling of the immunoSEQ multiplex PCR reads with MiXCR, one entry per CDR3 protein. This table holds about 140,000 distinct CDR3 sequences, approximately 95% found once. The germline CDR1 and CDR2 sequences are KGHDR and SFDVKD. This CDR3 has 15 residues. The sample belongs to a study of CD8 T cells in Susac syndrome. Each multiple sclerosis control was a treatment-naive patient with relapsing-remitting disease that was either stable or active. TEMRA cells were FACS-enriched, and CD8+ and CD4+ T cells were isolated negatively.

The sequencing input was CD4+ T cells from PBMCs. The chain has TRBV24-1 and TRBJ2-3; TRBD1 might be the D (6 bases). This TCR was sampled from a human donor with multiple sclerosis. CDR3 sequence: CATSDRDTITHTQYF. CDR3 coding DNA: TGTGCCACCAGTGACCGGGACACCATCACACATACGCAGTATTTT.